This T cell receptor (beta chain) was sequenced in a study of blood T cell repertoires in COVID-19. Study-level information: Whether acute or convalescent, the COVID-19 samples came from the United States, Italy and Spain. Sources were T cells, B-cell-depleted T cells, or PBMCs; the material itself was cDNA or gDNA.

Clones were sequenced by immunoSEQ multiplex PCR, and TCRdb holds only the in-frame ones, with some missing. The sample carries over 45,000 clones, more than 75% recorded once. The CDR3 loop spans 16 amino acids. CDR1 and CDR2 (germline): MNHEY, SMNVEV (reference sequence). Trimming removed 4 bases from V and 0 bases from J, with 15 bases in between. The sample taken for sequencing was peripheral blood. This TCR derives from a woman of 80 years or more with acute or convalescent COVID-19. The chain links TRBV27 to TRBJ1-1, with a tentative D call TRBD1 (5 bases). The CDR3 protein is CASSSSGGALNTEAFF. CDR3 DNA: TGTGCCAGCAGTTCCTCCGGCGGGGCCTTGAACACTGAAGCTTTCTTT.